The subject of this entry is one T cell receptor beta chain. This sample was taken from a study of blood T cell repertoires in COVID-19. The wider study: Acute-phase and convalescent COVID-19 samples originated in the United States, Italy and Spain.

This table comes from immunoSEQ multiplex PCR, and its TCRdb copy is limited to in-frame clones, with some not included. The sample gives 110,000 to 150,000 clones, less than 90% of which show up once; about 5.5% is in the top ten. The CDR3 has 14 residues. Germline trimming cut 6 bases from V and 5 bases from J; bases unmatched to any gene: 8. CDR1 and CDR2 (germline): MDHEN, SYDVKM. Enrolled through a virtual design, the participants were between 18 and 89 years of age and came from about two dozen US areas. This receptor was identified in a middle-aged man with acute COVID-19. The sample comprised PBMCs or T cells enriched from blood (not recorded which). The V gene is TRBV28, the J gene TRBJ2-5, with 8 bases aligning to TRBD2. For the CDR3, the DNA is TGTGCCAGCAGACGTCAAGCGGGGGTCGAGACCCAGTACTTC. Translated: CASRRQAGVETQYF.